Following are 5 T cell receptor beta chains from one sample sequenced in a study of T cells expressing NK-cell markers. TCRdb re-called the 5' RACE reads; one entry per CDR3 protein, DNA not given. Found here are about 5,000 distinct CDR3 sequences; the top ten clones hold 13% to 15%. Sample: blood T cells: a sorted CD56 or NKG2C T cell subset, CD4+ or CD8+ T cells, or bulk PBMC T cells (not recorded which). The receptors were sampled from a man between 18 and 29 years old in good health.

The CDR3 protein is CASRQNIRFEQFF. The chain links TRBV28 to TRBJ2-1. This CDR3 is 13 amino acids long. Germline V gives CDR1 MDHEN, CDR2 SYDVKM.

The chain couples TRBV7-6 to TRBJ2-1; TCRdb proposes TRBD2, but this gene call is untestable without DNA. CDR1 and CDR2 from the germline V gene are SGHVS and FNYEAQ. CDR3 size: 14 residues. CDR3 amino acids: CASSLQGPYNEQFF.

V is TRBV6-2 or TRBV6-3 and J is TRBJ2-6; TCRdb's assignment of TRBD2 cannot be checked, as there is no DNA. The germline gives CDR1 MNHEY, CDR2 SVGEGT. This CDR3 is 17 amino acids long. The CDR3 loop is CASSYPGRPSGANVLTF.

This clonotype is called medium-sized (0.01 to 0.1%) based on its frequency. This sequence joins TRBV25-1 and TRBJ1-2; the D call of TRBD1 rests on TCRdb alone, since no DNA is present to check it. Germline V gene data show CDR1 as MGHDK and CDR2 as SYGVNS. CDR3 length: 13 amino acids. The chain's CDR3 is CASSDAGFYGYTF.

The chain carries TRBV2 and TRBJ2-1. The CDR3 extends over 11 amino acids. Germline lookup yields CDR1 SNHLY and CDR2 FYNNEI. CDR3 sequence reads: CAQTDYNEQFF.